The sequence of this T cell receptor beta chain was determined in a study of blood T cells in healthy people across ages (dated by TCRdb to between 2014 and 2017). Background for the entire study: In model experiments, template switching captured roughly one uniquely barcoded TCR beta cDNA molecule for every two T cells. Four age groups were formed from the donors: young (average roughly 15 years), middle-aged (approximately 39), aged (roughly 56) and long-lived (about 80). Donors of different ages were randomly distributed across sequencing lanes to avoid experimental bias. The study measured age-related changes in TCR beta repertoire diversity using deep sequencing normalized with unique cDNA molecular identifiers. For two donors (one aged 18 to 30 and one aged 80 or older), the study analyzed two additional independent replicas of 1 million unique cDNA reads from the same blood draw.

The method behind the library was 5' RACE. The reads were generated on an Illumina HiSeq 2500. The second PCR ran for roughly 7 to 11 cycles and used a J-beta primer mix along with a sample-barcoded 5' primer. A template-switch 5' adaptor carrying 12 random nucleotides introduced a unique molecular identifier onto each TCR beta cDNA molecule. Each sample yielded at least 2.5 million CDR3-containing paired-end reads. All of the RNA was converted into first-strand cDNA using the Mint cDNA synthesis kit, with a TRBC-specific oligonucleotide serving as the primer. Following uracil-DNA glycosylase treatment, all cDNA underwent a first 18-cycle PCR with the universal primers M1SS and BC2_uni_R. In the source study's methods: For normalization, 1 million high-quality reads were randomly selected from each sample, with every read carrying a distinct molecular identifier. Instead of being binned into consensus sequences, reads with shared molecular identifiers were discarded. MiTCR, with a Q25 quality threshold and the strictest error-elimination algorithm, was used for CDR3 identification, clonotype clustering and error correction. A nonparametric unseen species model with Euler transformation was used to estimate a lower bound on total TCR beta diversity. TCRdb trimmed the raw reads at Q25, called clones with MiXCR and kept productive beta chains. Each CDR3 protein gets just one entry, which takes the most common genes and DNA from the rows behind it. TCRdb, not the authors, supplied the V and J calls. The sample table lists 550,000 to 650,000 distinct CDR3 sequences, about 28% of them with a count of one. Together, the top ten hold more than 15% of the sample.

This clonotype was recorded many times. There is no known antigen for this receptor. Per-base qualities were not stored, and no clone one base away is much larger. There are 14 amino acids in the CDR3, from cysteine to phenylalanine inclusive. Solely the CDR3 DNA is kept, with 42 bases framed from the first base. V is cut back by 5 bases and J by 9 bases, with 12 bases in the junction unmatched. Based on the germline V gene (reference sequence), the CDR1 and CDR2 sequences are MNHEY and SMNVEV. The donors were 40 or so Caucasian individuals from Russia, aged roughly 6 to 90 years, who were systemically healthy. Each donor gave about 9.7 milliliters of peripheral blood, drawn into EDTA-treated Vacutainer tubes. Ficoll-Paque density-gradient centrifugation was used to isolate PBMCs, with at least 6.5 million obtained per sample. Total RNA was extracted from PBMCs with Trizol reagent, with at least 5.5 micrograms obtained per sample. Naive CD45RAhigh/CD27high T cell percentages were measured by flow cytometry on a PBMC aliquot from every donor.

Results the study describes overall, beyond this receptor: Compared with the aged group, more naive CD4+ T cells, fewer expanded clones and increased TCR diversity were shown by the long-lived group, suggesting age selection. Observed TCR beta diversity per million T cells fell roughly linearly with age, and a significant reduction was already apparent by age roughly 40. Estimates of total diversity based on one million sequenced T cells were regarded as lower bounds and as underestimates. Because the CMV infection status of the donors was unknown, age-related changes in expanded clonotypes may potentially have been confounded. There was a strong correlation between observed TCR beta diversity and the percentage of naive T cells measured by flow cytometry. Since profiling was done on bulk unsorted PBMCs, naive and antigen-experienced compartments could not be conclusively compared.

The specimen sequenced was blood. The receptor's source is a woman of 80 years or more in good health. The sequence is built from TRBV27 and TRBJ2-7, and TRBD1 matches 8 of the central bases. The DNA sequence is given as TGTGCCAGCAGTCCGACAGGGACAGGCGGCCGGCAGTACTTC. Its amino acids are CASSPTGTGGRQYF.